This T cell receptor (beta chain) is from a study of read filtering for tumor transcriptome and immune sequencing. The library was built from about 400 ng RNA with molecular barcoded adaptors for alpha/delta and beta/gamma chains. TCRdb fed the reads into MiXCR, producing one record per CDR3 protein. Altogether some 62,000 distinct CDR3 sequences are present, 14% being singletons, with the ten largest covering approximately 47%. From germline, CDR1 is SEHNR and CDR2 FQNEAQ (reference sequence). CDR3 length: 14 amino acids. V lost 0 bases, J lost 6 bases, and 9 bases lay in between. The TCR was taken from a donor aged 40 or older with multiple myeloma. The sample comprised a population of CD138-negative cells sorted from bone marrow. V is TRBV7-9 and J is TRBJ2-1, with D possibly matching TRBD2 (5 bases). CDR3 coding DNA: TGTGCCAGCAGCTTAGCGGGAGTAGCCAATGAGCAGTTCTTC. Protein sequence: CASSLAGVANEQFF.